This T cell receptor (beta chain) was identified during a study of T cell repertoires in cytomegalovirus infection. Study-level background: Well-studied HLA-B-restricted epitopes and recently identified HLA-C-restricted epitopes of CMV were both used in the study. CMV infection and matching HLA type were both indicated by public TCR beta signatures.

This clonotype appeared many times. The antigen is undetermined. Whole-study findings and limits: HLA-C-restricted CMV clonotypes gave the most frequent clonotype in two of eight donors.

TCRdb fed the reads into MiXCR, producing one record per CDR3 protein. The sample records roughly 180,000 distinct CDR3 sequences, roughly a fifth being singletons. Deletions cut 6 bases from V and 1 base from J, with 6 bases between. The CDR3 sequence is 12 residues long. Germline values: CDR1 SGHTA, CDR2 FQGNSA. Sequenced here: CD8+ T cells from cultured PBMCs, sampled from culture after CMV antigen stimulation. This clonotype was obtained from a human donor in good health (CMV status not recorded). Some clones in this sample may be carry-over from other donors' samples. The genes are TRBV7-2 and TRBJ2-5; TRBD2 is a possible D gene (6 bases). The CDR3 DNA sequence: TGTGCCAGCAGGGAGGGCCAAGAGACCCAGTACTTC. It specifies CASREGQETQYF.